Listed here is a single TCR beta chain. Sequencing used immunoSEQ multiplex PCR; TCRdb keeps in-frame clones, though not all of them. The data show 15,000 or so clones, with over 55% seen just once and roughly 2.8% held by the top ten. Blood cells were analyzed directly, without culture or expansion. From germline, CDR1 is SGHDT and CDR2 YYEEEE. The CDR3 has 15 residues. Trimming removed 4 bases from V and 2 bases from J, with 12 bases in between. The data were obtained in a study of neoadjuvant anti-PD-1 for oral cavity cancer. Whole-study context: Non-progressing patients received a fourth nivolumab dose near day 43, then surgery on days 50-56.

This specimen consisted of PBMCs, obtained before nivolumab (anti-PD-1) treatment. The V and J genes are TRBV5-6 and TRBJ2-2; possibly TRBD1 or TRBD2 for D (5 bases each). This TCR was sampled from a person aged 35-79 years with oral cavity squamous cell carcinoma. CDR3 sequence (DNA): TGTGCCAGCAGCCCTCAGGGAGCTAACACCGGGGAGCTGTTTTTT. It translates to CASSPQGANTGELFF.